This T cell receptor beta chain was retrieved from a study of cytomegalovirus exposure and HLA in healthy donors. General study results and limits: The likely origin of a cluster of highly shared sequence variants was a sequencing artifact. HLA restriction was apparent for most CMV-associated TCR beta chains in a later analysis.

This clone has just a few counts. Its antigen is undetermined. Looked up from germline, CDR1 is SQVTM and CDR2 is ANQGSEA. The CDR3 covers 10 residues. V lost 8 bases and J lost 4; bases outside the gene matches: 0. 60 Vbeta and 13 Jbeta primers were used in PCR. TCRdb's table, derived via immunoSEQ multiplex PCR, lists solely in-frame clones and lacks some. The sample has over 150,000 clones; 84% are singletons. This receptor was identified in a girl under 10 years old in good health and CMV-seropositive. The sample was PBMCs. J is TRBJ1-1 and V is TRBV29-1, with 8 bases matching TRBD1. DNA of the CDR3: TGCAGCACAGGGGGCACTGAAGCTTTCTTT. Translated: CSTGGTEAFF.